Reported below is one T cell receptor beta chain. The antigen is undetermined. The data stem from a study of shared clonotypes between healthy human individuals. Study-level points and caveats: Among donors, the sharing of clonotypes was expected to be influenced by sequencing depth.

Assay: immunoSEQ multiplex PCR; the TCRdb copy retains only in-frame clones and omits some. Here the sample spans about 1 million clones, approximately 68% being singletons. V shed 6 bases, J shed 5 bases, and the junction held 5 bases outside the gene matches. This CDR3 comprises 14 residues. CDR1 MNHEY and CDR2 SVGAGI come from the germline V gene. A split of CD4+ cells into CD45RA+ naive and CD45RA-negative memory subsets was performed. V usage is TRBV6-5 and J usage is TRBJ2-7, with 12 bases lining up with TRBD2. Material: memory CD4+ T cells sorted from blood. Subset specified: CD45RA-negative fraction. This receptor was taken from a young man in good health. The CDR3 nucleotides are TGTGCCAGCAGCCGGACTAGCGGGAACAACGAGCAGTACTTC. It yields the protein CASSRTSGNNEQYF.